These T cell receptor beta chains were read from a single sample in a study of control samples from healthy donors and cancer patients. Clones were read by immunoSEQ multiplex PCR, and TCRdb kept only the in-frame ones, dropping some. The sample yields approximately 97,000 clones, roughly 94% seen once. The sequenced sample consisted of blood. The receptors stem from a woman younger than 30 in good health. CDR3s include the opening cysteine and the closing phenylalanine or tryptophan. Each record gives: CDR3 protein, CDR3 DNA, J gene, CDR3 length, D gene, V gene, clone size. D genes are given only for firm matches. A clone size is listed for some rows: how often the clone was seen (once, few, many), or a class if it is expanded.

cdr3_aa: CATSRDPQETQYF
cdr3_nt: TGTGCCACCAGCAGAGATCCCCAAGAGACCCAGTACTTC
j_call: TRBJ2-5
cdr3_length: 13
d_call: -
v_call: TRBV15
clone_size: -

cdr3_aa: CASSYEALAGALEQYF
cdr3_nt: TGTGCCAGCAGTTACGAGGCCCTAGCGGGAGCCCTCGAGCAGTACTTC
j_call: TRBJ2-7
cdr3_length: 16
d_call: TRBD2
v_call: TRBV6-2/TRBV6-3
clone_size: -

cdr3_aa: CASSRQGYEQYF
cdr3_nt: TGTGCCAGCAGTCGACAGGGGTACGAGCAGTACTTC
j_call: TRBJ2-7
cdr3_length: 12
d_call: TRBD1
v_call: TRBV28
clone_size: -

cdr3_aa: CASSPPGQGVSPLHF
cdr3_nt: TGTGCCAGCAGTCCCCCGGGACAGGGAGTCTCACCCCTCCACTTT
j_call: TRBJ1-6
cdr3_length: 15
d_call: TRBD1
v_call: TRBV6-2/TRBV6-3
clone_size: -

cdr3_aa: CASSLVGSEVGEQYF
cdr3_nt: TGCGCCAGCAGCCTGGTGGGTTCGGAGGTTGGCGAGCAGTACTTC
j_call: TRBJ2-7
cdr3_length: 15
d_call: -
v_call: TRBV5-1
clone_size: -

cdr3_aa: CATSRASGLAGNEQFF
cdr3_nt: TGTGCCACCAGCAGAGCGTCGGGACTAGCGGGCAATGAGCAGTTCTTC
j_call: TRBJ2-1
cdr3_length: 16
d_call: TRBD2
v_call: TRBV15
clone_size: -

cdr3_aa: CSAENEQFF
cdr3_nt: TGCAGCGCCGAAAATGAGCAGTTCTTC
j_call: TRBJ2-1
cdr3_length: 9
d_call: -
v_call: TRBV29-1
clone_size: -

cdr3_aa: CASRLTGEGYEQYF
cdr3_nt: TGTGCCAGCAGGTTGACAGGGGAGGGTTACGAGCAGTACTTC
j_call: TRBJ2-7
cdr3_length: 14
d_call: -
v_call: TRBV6-6
clone_size: once

cdr3_aa: CASSLVVAGGGKLFF
cdr3_nt: TGTGCCAGCAGCTTAGTCGTGGCGGGCGGCGGGAAACTGTTTTTT
j_call: TRBJ1-4
cdr3_length: 15
d_call: -
v_call: TRBV11-2
clone_size: -

cdr3_aa: CASSRTSGGWNEQFF
cdr3_nt: TGTGCCAGCAGCAGAACTAGCGGGGGGTGGAATGAGCAGTTCTTC
j_call: TRBJ2-1
cdr3_length: 15
d_call: TRBD2
v_call: TRBV7-3
clone_size: -

cdr3_aa: CASRTGTDTQYF
cdr3_nt: TGTGCCAGCAGAACAGGGACAGATACGCAGTATTTT
j_call: TRBJ2-3
cdr3_length: 12
d_call: -
v_call: TRBV27
clone_size: -

cdr3_aa: CASSPGLGGNSDTQYF
cdr3_nt: TGTGCCAGCAGTCCCGGCTTGGGCGGAAATTCAGATACGCAGTATTTT
j_call: TRBJ2-3
cdr3_length: 16
d_call: -
v_call: TRBV27
clone_size: -

cdr3_aa: CASNSFSGDRGRNEQFF
cdr3_nt: TGTGCCAGCAACAGCTTCTCGGGAGACAGGGGGCGGAATGAGCAGTTCTTC
j_call: TRBJ2-1
cdr3_length: 17
d_call: TRBD1
v_call: TRBV7-9
clone_size: once

cdr3_aa: CASSQARTSGGSYEQYF
cdr3_nt: TGTGCCAGCAGCCAAGCTCGGACTAGCGGGGGCTCCTACGAGCAGTACTTC
j_call: TRBJ2-7
cdr3_length: 17
d_call: TRBD2
v_call: TRBV3-1/TRBV3-2
clone_size: -

cdr3_aa: CATSDRPSGADEQYF
cdr3_nt: TGTGCCACCAGTGACCGACCTAGCGGGGCCGACGAGCAGTACTTC
j_call: TRBJ2-7
cdr3_length: 15
d_call: TRBD2
v_call: TRBV24-1
clone_size: -

cdr3_aa: CASSLVGWTSGNEQFF
cdr3_nt: TGTGCCAGCAGCTTAGTGGGATGGACTAGCGGCAATGAGCAGTTCTTC
j_call: TRBJ2-1
cdr3_length: 16
d_call: TRBD2
v_call: TRBV11-1
clone_size: -

cdr3_aa: CASSGGDRGTQYF
cdr3_nt: TGCGCCAGCAGCGGGGGGGACAGGGGAACCCAGTACTTC
j_call: TRBJ2-5
cdr3_length: 13
d_call: TRBD1
v_call: TRBV5-1
clone_size: -

cdr3_aa: CASSLQRLAGGDEQFF
cdr3_nt: TGTGCCAGCAGTTTGCAGCGACTAGCGGGGGGAGATGAGCAGTTCTTC
j_call: TRBJ2-1
cdr3_length: 16
d_call: TRBD2
v_call: TRBV28
clone_size: -

cdr3_aa: CASSTQLYSNQPQHF
cdr3_nt: TGTGCCAGTAGTACCCAGTTGTATAGCAATCAGCCCCAGCATTTT
j_call: TRBJ1-5
cdr3_length: 15
d_call: -
v_call: TRBV19
clone_size: -

cdr3_aa: CATSDVGAELAYNEQFF
cdr3_nt: TGTGCCACCAGTGACGTCGGCGCGGAGCTGGCCTACAATGAGCAGTTCTTC
j_call: TRBJ2-1
cdr3_length: 17
d_call: -
v_call: TRBV24-1
clone_size: -

cdr3_aa: CAWSPRGRAGETQYF
cdr3_nt: TGTGCCTGGAGTCCCCGCGGGAGGGCCGGGGAGACCCAGTACTTC
j_call: TRBJ2-5
cdr3_length: 15
d_call: TRBD2
v_call: TRBV30
clone_size: -

cdr3_aa: CASTLRGTGELFF
cdr3_nt: TGTGCCAGCACTTTACGCGGGACCGGGGAGCTGTTTTTT
j_call: TRBJ2-2
cdr3_length: 13
d_call: -
v_call: TRBV3-1/TRBV3-2
clone_size: -

cdr3_aa: CASSTDTTKGSYNEQFF
cdr3_nt: TGTGCCAGCAGCACTGACACAACCAAGGGTTCCTACAATGAGCAGTTCTTC
j_call: TRBJ2-1
cdr3_length: 17
d_call: -
v_call: TRBV7-9
clone_size: -

cdr3_aa: CASSLGGGWDEQFF
cdr3_nt: TGTGCCAGCAGCTTAGGGGGGGGCTGGGATGAGCAGTTCTTC
j_call: TRBJ2-1
cdr3_length: 14
d_call: -
v_call: TRBV7-2
clone_size: -

cdr3_aa: CASSLAAGPQHF
cdr3_nt: TGTGCCAGCAGCTTAGCCGCCGGGCCCCAGCATTTT
j_call: TRBJ1-5
cdr3_length: 12
d_call: -
v_call: TRBV13
clone_size: -

cdr3_aa: CATSRNSGSGGEQFF
cdr3_nt: TGTGCCACCAGCCGTAATAGCGGGAGTGGTGGTGAGCAGTTCTTC
j_call: TRBJ2-1
cdr3_length: 15
d_call: TRBD2
v_call: TRBV24-1
clone_size: -

cdr3_aa: CAWSFKALLNQPQHF
cdr3_nt: TGTGCCTGGAGTTTTAAGGCCCTCCTTAATCAGCCCCAGCATTTT
j_call: TRBJ1-5
cdr3_length: 15
d_call: -
v_call: TRBV30
clone_size: -

cdr3_aa: CASSLRDSNSPLHF
cdr3_nt: TGTGCCAGCAGTTTACGGGACTCTAATTCACCCCTCCACTTT
j_call: TRBJ1-6
cdr3_length: 14
d_call: -
v_call: TRBV6-6
clone_size: -

cdr3_aa: CSVREGWANEQYF
cdr3_nt: TGCAGCGTTCGAGAGGGGTGGGCTAACGAGCAGTACTTC
j_call: TRBJ2-7
cdr3_length: 13
d_call: -
v_call: TRBV29-1
clone_size: -

cdr3_aa: CATSGIQGTDTQYF
cdr3_nt: TGTGCCACCAGTGGAATACAGGGAACAGATACGCAGTATTTT
j_call: TRBJ2-3
cdr3_length: 14
d_call: -
v_call: TRBV24-1
clone_size: -

cdr3_aa: CASSFRGGNQPQHF
cdr3_nt: TGTGCCTCCTCCTTTCGAGGAGGCAATCAGCCCCAGCATTTT
j_call: TRBJ1-5
cdr3_length: 14
d_call: -
v_call: TRBV6-5
clone_size: -

cdr3_aa: CASSVQGRHYNEQFF
cdr3_nt: TGTGCCAGCAGTGTACAGGGGCGCCACTACAATGAGCAGTTCTTC
j_call: TRBJ2-1
cdr3_length: 15
d_call: TRBD1
v_call: TRBV6-2/TRBV6-3
clone_size: -

cdr3_aa: CASSLDASTYNEQFF
cdr3_nt: TGCGCCAGCAGCTTGGACGCTAGCACATACAATGAGCAGTTCTTC
j_call: TRBJ2-1
cdr3_length: 15
d_call: -
v_call: TRBV5-1
clone_size: -

cdr3_aa: CASSFLSHTEAFF
cdr3_nt: TGTGCCAGTAGTTTTCTAAGCCACACTGAAGCTTTCTTT
j_call: TRBJ1-1
cdr3_length: 13
d_call: -
v_call: TRBV19
clone_size: -

cdr3_aa: CASSDLAQYYEQYF
cdr3_nt: TGCGCCAGCAGTGATCTGGCACAATACTACGAGCAGTACTTC
j_call: TRBJ2-7
cdr3_length: 14
d_call: -
v_call: TRBV10-2
clone_size: once

cdr3_aa: CASRRGGSSYNEQFF
cdr3_nt: TGTGCCAGCAGACGCGGGGGAAGCTCCTACAATGAGCAGTTCTTC
j_call: TRBJ2-1
cdr3_length: 15
d_call: TRBD2
v_call: TRBV2
clone_size: -

cdr3_aa: CASSQGRQGVRANEKLFF
cdr3_nt: TGCGCCAGCAGCCAAGGGAGACAGGGGGTACGTGCTAATGAAAAACTGTTTTTT
j_call: TRBJ1-4
cdr3_length: 18
d_call: TRBD1
v_call: TRBV4-1
clone_size: -

cdr3_aa: CASSFTGDAEAFF
cdr3_nt: TGTGCCAGCAGTTTTACGGGGGACGCTGAAGCTTTCTTT
j_call: TRBJ1-1
cdr3_length: 13
d_call: -
v_call: TRBV28
clone_size: -

cdr3_aa: CASSASNPTRRYF
cdr3_nt: TGTGCCAGCAGTGCCTCCAACCCGACCAGGCGGTATTTT
j_call: TRBJ2-3
cdr3_length: 13
d_call: -
v_call: TRBV25-1
clone_size: -

cdr3_aa: CASSSQAAGANVLTF
cdr3_nt: TGTGCCAGCAGTTCCCAGGCTGCTGGGGCCAACGTCCTGACTTTC
j_call: TRBJ2-6
cdr3_length: 15
d_call: -
v_call: TRBV28
clone_size: once

cdr3_aa: CASSLGTGNNQPQHF
cdr3_nt: TGTGCCAGCAGCTTGGGGACAGGGAACAATCAGCCCCAGCATTTT
j_call: TRBJ1-5
cdr3_length: 15
d_call: TRBD1
v_call: TRBV5-5
clone_size: -

cdr3_aa: CATSSTGSGTEAFF
cdr3_nt: TGTGCCACCAGCAGCACAGGGTCGGGGACTGAAGCTTTCTTT
j_call: TRBJ1-1
cdr3_length: 14
d_call: -
v_call: TRBV15
clone_size: few

cdr3_aa: CASSLGQRDGTIYF
cdr3_nt: TGTGCCAGCAGCTTAGGACAGCGAGACGGCACCATATATTTT
j_call: TRBJ1-3
cdr3_length: 14
d_call: -
v_call: TRBV7-8
clone_size: -

cdr3_aa: CASSSGGGGWANVLTF
cdr3_nt: TGTGCCAGCAGCAGCGGCGGGGGCGGCTGGGCCAACGTCCTGACTTTC
j_call: TRBJ2-6
cdr3_length: 16
d_call: -
v_call: TRBV5-6
clone_size: once

cdr3_aa: CASSENPRQAYNSPLHF
cdr3_nt: TGTGCCAGCAGTGAAAACCCACGACAGGCCTATAATTCACCCCTCCACTTT
j_call: TRBJ1-6
cdr3_length: 17
d_call: -
v_call: TRBV6-1
clone_size: -

cdr3_aa: CASTLIGGRGEGYTF
cdr3_nt: TGTGCCAGCACCCTCATAGGGGGCAGGGGAGAGGGCTACACCTTC
j_call: TRBJ1-2
cdr3_length: 15
d_call: TRBD1
v_call: TRBV27
clone_size: -

cdr3_aa: CASSEFVGGQDSYNSPLHF
cdr3_nt: TGCGCCAGCAGTGAGTTCGTTGGGGGACAGGACTCCTATAATTCACCCCTCCACTTT
j_call: TRBJ1-6
cdr3_length: 19
d_call: TRBD1
v_call: TRBV10-2
clone_size: -

cdr3_aa: CASSLSVPQGSSYEQYF
cdr3_nt: TGTGCCAGCAGCTTAAGCGTCCCCCAAGGGAGCTCCTACGAGCAGTACTTC
j_call: TRBJ2-7
cdr3_length: 17
d_call: -
v_call: TRBV7-6
clone_size: -

cdr3_aa: CASRGSGGPYEQYF
cdr3_nt: TGTGCCAGCAGGGGCTCAGGGGGCCCCTACGAGCAGTACTTC
j_call: TRBJ2-7
cdr3_length: 14
d_call: TRBD1
v_call: TRBV6-5
clone_size: -

cdr3_aa: CATSRDRVQQYF
cdr3_nt: TGTGCCACCAGCAGAGACAGGGTACAGCAGTACTTC
j_call: TRBJ2-7
cdr3_length: 12
d_call: -
v_call: TRBV15
clone_size: -

cdr3_aa: CASALSGGNTIYF
cdr3_nt: TGTGCCAGCGCCCTCAGCGGCGGAAACACCATATATTTT
j_call: TRBJ1-3
cdr3_length: 13
d_call: -
v_call: TRBV9
clone_size: -

cdr3_aa: CATKSSDDSYNEQFF
cdr3_nt: TGTGCCACCAAATCGAGTGACGATTCCTACAATGAGCAGTTCTTC
j_call: TRBJ2-1
cdr3_length: 15
d_call: -
v_call: TRBV24-1
clone_size: few

cdr3_aa: CASSPSGTGQEQYF
cdr3_nt: TGTGCCAGCAGCCCCTCCGGGACAGGGCAAGAGCAGTACTTC
j_call: TRBJ2-7
cdr3_length: 14
d_call: TRBD1
v_call: TRBV7-9
clone_size: -